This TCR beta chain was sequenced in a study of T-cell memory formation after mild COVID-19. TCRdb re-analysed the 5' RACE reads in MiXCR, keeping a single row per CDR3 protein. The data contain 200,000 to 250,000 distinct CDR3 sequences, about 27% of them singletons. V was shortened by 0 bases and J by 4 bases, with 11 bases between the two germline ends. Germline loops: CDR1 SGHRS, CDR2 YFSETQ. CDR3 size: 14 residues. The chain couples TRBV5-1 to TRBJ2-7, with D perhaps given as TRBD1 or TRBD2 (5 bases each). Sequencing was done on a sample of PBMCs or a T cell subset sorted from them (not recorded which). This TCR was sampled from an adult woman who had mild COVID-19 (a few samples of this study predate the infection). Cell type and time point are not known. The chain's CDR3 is CASSLDGTKYEQYF. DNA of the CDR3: TGCGCCAGCAGCTTGGACGGGACCAAGTACGAGCAGTACTTC.